A single TCR beta chain is shown here with its context. This entry comes from a study of cytomegalovirus exposure and HLA in healthy donors. PCR primers comprised 60 Vbeta and 13 Jbeta primers. The assay was immunoSEQ multiplex PCR, and TCRdb's table has in-frame clones only and misses some. This table holds about 98,000 clones, approximately 82% found once. Trimming removed 0 bases from V and 8 bases from J, with 13 bases in between. The germline V gene has CDR1 SEHNR and CDR2 FQNEAQ (reference sequence). This CDR3 has 14 residues. The source is a female donor in good health and CMV-seropositive. The chain combines TRBV7-9 with TRBJ2-5; possibly TRBD1 for D (7 bases). Sequencing input: PBMCs. The CDR3 reads CASSLAPGGGTQYF. As DNA, the CDR3 is TGTGCCAGCAGCTTAGCCCCAGGGGGAGGCACCCAGTACTTC.